Following are 18 T cell receptor beta chains from one sample sequenced in a study of blood T cell repertoires in COVID-19. The protocol was immunoSEQ multiplex PCR, while the TCRdb copy is restricted to in-frame clones and leaves out a portion. Found here are 80,000 to 95,000 clones, around 84% of them singletons; the top ten hold about a fifth. The sequencing input was peripheral blood. The source of these receptors is a woman aged 80 or over in a cohort sampled during active or convalescent COVID-19.

The V and J genes are TRBV25-1 and TRBJ1-2, with a weak D call TRBD1 (6 bases). The ends were cut back, 5 bases at V and 8 bases at J, with 15 bases in the middle. The CDR3 runs 13 residues. In germline, CDR1 is MGHDK, CDR2 SYGVNS. CDR3 in amino acids: CASSNDRPGGYTF. Here the CDR3 DNA reads TGTGCCAGCAGTAACGACAGGCCGGGCGGCTACACCTTC.

The chain is built from TRBV4-1 and TRBJ1-5; 10 nucleotides line up with TRBD1. J lost 7 bases, V lost 2 bases, and 8 bases had no gene match. Germline V gene sequence: CDR1 MGHRA, CDR2 YSYEKL. This CDR3 has 16 residues. The CDR3 protein is CASSQNSGQGGQPQHF. The CDR3 DNA reads TGCGCCAGCAGCCAAAATTCCGGACAGGGGGGGCAGCCCCAGCATTTT.

Only one count was recorded for this clone. The chain links TRBV5-5 to TRBJ2-7; 9 nucleotides line up with TRBD1. This CDR3 region has 14 residues. The germline V gene encodes CDR1 SGHKS and CDR2 YYEKEE (reference sequence). Unmatched junction bases numbered 5, after V lost 4 bases and J lost 3 bases. The DNA for the CDR3 is TGTGCCAGCAGCCTAGACAGGGGGGTCTACGAGCAGTACTTC. Encoded protein: CASSLDRGVYEQYF.

The chain links TRBV14 to TRBJ2-3; D possibly corresponds to TRBD2 (5 bases). Trimming removed 4 bases at V and 3 bases at J, with 11 bases between. The germline V gene has CDR1 SGHDN and CDR2 FVKESK. CDR3 length: 14 amino acids. Here the CDR3 DNA reads TGTGCCAGCAGCCCGTGGGAGAGGACAGATACGCAGTATTTT. Translating it yields CASSPWERTDTQYF.

This clone was picked up one time. This rearrangement joins TRBV5-1 to TRBJ2-7; tentatively, D is TRBD2 (6 bases). V was shortened by 0 bases and J by 1 base, with 14 bases between the two germline ends. The CDR3 extends over 16 amino acids. Germline V CDR1 and CDR2: SGHRS, YFSETQ. The CDR3 DNA follows: TGCGCCAGCAGCTTGGCCGTCAAGAGCGGGTCCTACGAGCAGTACTTC. This sequence encodes CASSLAVKSGSYEQYF.

The chain combines TRBV29-1 with TRBJ2-3; TRBD1 is a possible D gene (6 bases). V dropped 6 bases and J dropped 3 bases, with 16 bases sitting between them. The length of the CDR3 is 14 residues. CDR1 SQVTM and CDR2 ANQGSEA come from the germline V gene. The CDR3: CSVGTGYFTDTQYF. In nucleotides, the CDR3 is TGCAGCGTGGGAACAGGGTATTTTACAGATACGCAGTATTTT.

The chain employs TRBV19 and TRBJ2-6; D is possibly TRBD1 (6 bases). Germline assignment: CDR1 LNHDA and CDR2 SQIVND (reference sequence). The CDR3 sequence is 18 residues long. The V end lost 3 bases, the J end lost 0 bases, and 15 bases lay between the germline ends. In DNA form, the CDR3 reads TGTGCCAGTAGTATTGGAGACAGGACGACCTCTGGGGCCAACGTCCTGACTTTC. Its translation: CASSIGDRTTSGANVLTF.

This clone was counted once. The CDR3 DNA follows: TGCGCCAGCAGCCCGGGGGGTGCTGACCAGAACACTGAAGCTTTCTTT. Protein product: CASSPGGADQNTEAFF. The chain combines TRBV5-1 with TRBJ1-1, with a tentative D call TRBD1 (5 bases). CDR3 length equals 16 residues. V was clipped by 4 bases and J by 1 base, with 17 bases between them. Looked up from germline, CDR1 is SGHRS and CDR2 is YFSETQ.

The V call is TRBV9, the J call TRBJ1-2; D is uncertain. Trimming pared 3 bases from V and 4 bases from J, leaving 7 bases between. Per the germline V gene, CDR1 is SGDLS and CDR2 is YYNGEE. This CDR3 is 12 amino acids long. The CDR3 sequence: CASSALPYGYTF. The CDR3 nucleotides are TGTGCCAGCAGCGCCCTCCCCTATGGCTACACCTTC.

This clone was observed a single time. The chain carries TRBV5-1 and TRBJ2-5; D not certain. CDR1 and CDR2 from the germline V gene are SGHRS and YFSETQ. The V end lost 2 bases, the J end lost 5 bases, and 10 bases lay between the germline ends. CDR3 size: 13 residues. The CDR3 loop reads CASSFLVSETQYF. CDR3 in DNA: TGCGCCAGCAGCTTTCTAGTTTCGGAGACCCAGTACTTC.

The gene calls are TRBV11-2 and TRBJ1-3; D is uncertain. The CDR3 spans 15 residues. Germline loops: CDR1 SGHAT, CDR2 FQNNGV. V shed 5 bases and J shed 0 bases, with 11 bases lying between them. The CDR3 sequence is CASSPIRSSGNTIYF. The CDR3 DNA reads TGTGCCAGCAGCCCCATCAGGTCCTCTGGAAACACCATATATTTT.

This chain links TRBV4-1 with TRBJ2-7; D is ambiguous. In germline, CDR1 is MGHRA, CDR2 YSYEKL. The CDR3 totals 12 residues. Deletions cut 0 bases from V and 8 bases from J, with 8 bases between. The CDR3 region is CASSQDQWQQYF. CDR3 DNA: TGCGCCAGCAGCCAAGATCAGTGGCAGCAGTACTTC.

This chain uses TRBV5-5 with TRBJ1-1; D is possibly TRBD1 (6 bases). This CDR3 has 14 amino acids. CDR1 is SGHKS and CDR2 is YYEKEE in the germline V gene (reference sequence). V shed 2 bases and J shed 1 base, with 9 bases lying between them. CDR3 in DNA: TGTGCCAGCAGCTTTGGGACACCGAACACTGAAGCTTTCTTT. Its protein product is CASSFGTPNTEAFF.

The table lists this clone with a count of one. The chain uses TRBV24-1 and TRBJ1-2; D is unclear. V dropped 0 bases and J dropped 8 bases, with 6 bases sitting between them. The CDR3 consists of 12 residues. Germline V gene data show CDR1 as KGHDR and CDR2 as SFDVKD. The CDR3 is CATSDLGRGYTF. Here the CDR3 DNA reads TGTGCCACCAGTGATTTGGGGCGCGGCTACACCTTC.

The rearrangement joins TRBV10-3 to TRBJ2-1, with TRBD2 identical over 10 bases. This CDR3 has 14 residues. Germline loops: CDR1 ENHRY, CDR2 SYGVKD. J was trimmed by 9 bases and V by 2 bases; bases with no gene match: 4. CDR3 bases: TGTGCCATCAGTGAGCTAGCGGGAGAAATTGAGCAGTTCTTC. As protein: CAISELAGEIEQFF.

This clone came up a few times. The rearrangement uses TRBV30 and TRBJ1-3; 9 nucleotides agree with TRBD1. This CDR3 has 16 amino acids. Germline values: CDR1 GTSNPN, CDR2 SVGIG (reference sequence). Losses at the gene ends were 8 bases for V and 0 bases for J; bases not matched to a gene: 11. CDR3 amino acids: CARSTNRGLSGNTIYF. CDR3 sequence (DNA): TGTGCCCGCTCCACGAACAGGGGGCTCTCTGGAAACACCATATATTTT.

The chain carries TRBV25-1 and TRBJ2-5; 9 nucleotides line up with TRBD1. The CDR3 is 13 residues long. Trimming removed 7 bases from V and 5 bases from J; junction bases left unmatched: 5. CDR1 is MGHDK, CDR2 SYGVNS, per germline. CDR3 DNA: TGTGCCAGCAACGGACAGGGGCGGGAGACCCAGTACTTC. Protein: CASNGQGRETQYF.

This rearrangement joins TRBV12-3 or TRBV12-4 to TRBJ1-2; perhaps TRBD1 as D (5 bases). This CDR3 region has 12 residues. Trimming cost V 2 bases and J 6 bases, with 7 bases left between them. The CDR3 nucleotides read TGTGCCAGCAGTTTACAGGGAAATGGCTACACCTTC. It encodes CASSLQGNGYTF.